The TCR beta chain under discussion was sequenced for a study of T-cell reconstitution after alpha-beta-depleted transplantation in children. Preparation of the TCRbeta library was carried out with unique molecular identifiers. Each CDR3 protein is one row after TCRdb ran MiXCR on the PCR reads. The sample contains fewer than 120,000 distinct CDR3 sequences, about a tenth of which appear only once. Germline V gene data show CDR1 as DFQATT and CDR2 as SNEGSKA (reference sequence). The CDR3 is 15 residues long. V gene TRBV20-1 combines with J gene TRBJ2-1; D not certain. This TCR was recovered from a human donor who donated a stem cell graft to a child with acute lymphoblastic leukemia. Specimen: PBMCs from the stem cell graft donor, collected from the stem cell graft. DNA of the CDR3: TGCTGGGCTAGAGATCCGGGCATCCCCTACAATGAGCAGTTCTTC. It translates to CWARDPGIPYNEQFF.